The clone carrying this T cell receptor beta chain has at least ten counts. Its specificity is unknown. TCRdb reprocessed the reads with MiXCR, giving one entry per CDR3 protein. The data contain around 300,000 distinct CDR3 sequences, approximately 25% of them singletons. The source of the sample is a study of T cell repertoires in cytomegalovirus infection. This CDR3 region has 15 residues. J gave up 5 bases and V 1 base, and 3 bases lay outside the gene matches. The germline V gene has CDR1 SGHTA and CDR2 FQGNSA. The sequencing here drew on cultured PBMCs, taken from culture after CMV antigen stimulation. The sequence was obtained from a human donor in good health (CMV status not recorded). Some clones in this sample may be carry-over from other donors' samples. The rearrangement joins TRBV7-2 to TRBJ2-5; 11 bases agree with TRBD2. CDR3 in amino acids: CASSLGVAGGETQYF. The CDR3 DNA sequence: TGTGCCAGCAGCTTAGGGGTAGCGGGAGGGGAGACCCAGTACTTC.